This entry lists 15 T cell receptor beta chains sequenced from one sample in a study of OX40 agonist ivuxolimab in advanced cancers. Library preparation was by the immunoSEQ multiplex PCR assay. The table was pulled from immuneACCESS by TCRdb, which kept in-frame rearrangements only. Such tables lose some clones; where checked, under half of the loss comes from unresolved V genes, and the rest has no known cause. Counted in this sample were some 75,000 clones; 70% to 90% of them appeared once. In total, the top ten clones hold 0.65% to 0.8% of the sample. The sample consisted of CD4+ or CD8+ T cells sorted from blood, taken in a trial of the OX40 agonist ivuxolimab. The source is an adult with an advanced solid tumor such as melanoma, head and neck, liver or kidney cancer.

The chain is built from TRBV12-5 and TRBJ1-5; no definite D call. The CDR3 has 18 residues. V lost 0 bases, J lost 4 bases, and 19 bases lay in between. From germline, CDR1 is LGHNT and CDR2 FRNRAP. The CDR3 reads CASGLVLGLATGNQPQHF. The CDR3 coding sequence is TGTGCTAGTGGTTTGGTACTTGGACTCGCGACGGGGAATCAGCCCCAGCATTTT.

This CDR3 is CASSDTGGNTEAFF. The CDR3 region has the DNA TGTGCCAGCAGTGATACAGGGGGGAACACTGAAGCTTTCTTT. The chain couples TRBV6-1 to TRBJ1-1, with TRBD1 matching 8 bases. The CDR3 contains 14 residues. V dropped 3 bases and J dropped 1; count of bases not matched to a gene: 1. CDR1 MNHNS and CDR2 SASEGT come from the germline V gene.

The V gene is TRBV6-4, the J gene TRBJ2-3; 8 bases agree with TRBD2. Trimming removed 4 bases from V and 0 bases from J; junction bases left unmatched: 15. The CDR3 extends over 19 amino acids. In germline, CDR1 is MRHNA, CDR2 SNTAGT. The CDR3 is CASSGGDPSSGGSTDTQYF. The CDR3 DNA reads TGTGCCAGCAGTGGCGGGGACCCGTCGAGCGGGGGAAGCACAGATACGCAGTATTTT.

This sequence joins TRBV30 and TRBJ1-2; 8 nucleotides align to TRBD1. Per germline, CDR1 GTSNPN and CDR2 SVGIG (reference sequence). V was clipped by 3 bases and J by 6 bases; unmatched bases: 6. The CDR3 is made up of 13 amino acids. The CDR3 region has the DNA TGTGCCTGGAGACGACAGGGGAGGAATGGCTACACCTTC. Amino acid sequence: CAWRRQGRNGYTF.

This clone has only a few counts. The chain couples TRBV9 to TRBJ1-1, with D hard to call. This CDR3 is 13 amino acids long. The V and J ends lost 3 bases and 0 bases respectively, with 6 bases between them. Germline CDR1 reads SGDLS; CDR2 reads YYNGEE. This chain's CDR3 is CASSEGMNTEAFF. Here the CDR3 DNA reads TGTGCCAGCAGCGAAGGCATGAACACTGAAGCTTTCTTT.

On this clone itself: The sample has other DNA sequences that encode this CDR3 too. CDR3 DNA: TGTGCCAGCAGCTTTCGTGATTCACCCCTCCACTTT. It specifies CASSFRDSPLHF. The gene calls are TRBV7-8 and TRBJ1-6; D not certain. Germline CDR1 reads SGHVS; CDR2 reads FQNEAQ. V dropped 3 bases and J dropped 8 bases, with 5 bases sitting between them. The CDR3 spans 12 residues. The variable domain in full, completed from reference TRBV7-8 and TRBJ1-6, reads GAGVSQSPRYKVAKRGQDVALRCDPISGHVSLFWYQQALGQGPEFLTYFQNEAQLDKSGLPSDRFFAERPEGSVSTLKIQRTQQEDSAVYLCASSFRDSPLHFGNGTRLTVT.

The genes are TRBV2 and TRBJ2-2; TRBD2 aligns across 8 bases. Per the germline V gene, CDR1 is SNHLY and CDR2 is FYNNEI. The CDR3 has 15 amino acids. V shed 9 bases, J shed 1 base, and the junction held 7 bases outside the gene matches. Written as DNA, the CDR3 is TGTGCCAGGCAAAGAGCGGGAGTGAACACCGGGGAGCTGTTTTTT. This gives the protein CARQRAGVNTGELFF.

On this clone: Within the sample, other DNA sequences also encode this same CDR3. The chain links TRBV18 to TRBJ1-1; possibly TRBD1 for D (5 bases). CDR1 KGHSH and CDR2 LQKENI come from the germline V gene. Trimming removed 6 bases from V and 0 bases from J, with 11 bases in between. The CDR3 is made up of 14 amino acids. CDR3 protein: CASSRDRMNTEAFF. CDR3 DNA sequence: TGTGCCAGCTCCCGGGACCGTATGAACACTGAAGCTTTCTTT.

V gene TRBV5-6 combines with J gene TRBJ1-6; D uncertain. V was pared by 4 bases and J by 0 bases, with 8 bases between. Germline V gene lookup returns CDR1 SGHDT and CDR2 YYEEEE. The CDR3 is 15 residues long. The CDR3 DNA reads TGTGCCAGCAGCCGCCAGAGCTCCTATAATTCACCCCTCCACTTT. Its translation: CASSRQSSYNSPLHF.

This clone was seen only a few times. This chain connects TRBV5-5 to TRBJ1-1, with a weak D call TRBD1 (5 bases). Germline values: CDR1 SGHKS, CDR2 YYEKEE (reference sequence). With 4 bases removed from V and 8 bases from J, the gap between germline ends came to 9 bases. This CDR3 is built from 11 residues. The CDR3 DNA is TGTGCCAGCAGCCCAGGACAAGAAGCTTTCTTT. Its translation is CASSPGQEAFF.

The gene calls are TRBV25-1 and TRBJ1-1, with D unclear. CDR3 size: 15 residues. The germline V gene has CDR1 MGHDK and CDR2 SYGVNS. Written as DNA, the CDR3 is TGTGAGCGTAAGATGAGGCGTCAAGATAACACTGAAGCTTTCTTT. It yields the protein CERKMRRQDNTEAFF.

This sequence joins TRBV19 and TRBJ2-7; no reliable D call. The CDR3 covers 17 residues. Per germline, CDR1 LNHDA and CDR2 SQIVND (reference sequence). V gave up 5 bases and J gave up 1 base, with 21 bases separating them. The chain's CDR3 is CASSPLPFDGASYEQYF. As DNA, the CDR3 is TGTGCCAGTAGTCCCCTCCCCTTTGATGGAGCATCCTACGAGCAGTACTTC.

This clone was seen once. The CDR3 spells CASSLRGQNNEQFF. The DNA of the CDR3 is TGTGCCAGCAGTTTAAGGGGACAAAACAATGAGCAGTTCTTC. The J gene is TRBJ2-1, the V gene TRBV27; possible D gene TRBD1, 6 bases. CDR1 and CDR2 from the germline V gene are MNHEY and SMNVEV (reference sequence). The CDR3 has 14 amino acids. The V end was cut by 2 bases, the J end by 5 bases, with 10 bases between.

The chain couples TRBV18 to TRBJ1-2; D is ambiguous. The V gene's germline CDR1 is KGHSH and CDR2 LQKENI. This CDR3 is built from 13 residues. V was shortened by 3 bases and J by 6 bases, with 11 bases between the two germline ends. CDR3 sequence reads: CASSPSAADGYTF. The CDR3, as DNA: TGTGCCAGCTCACCCTCGGCGGCCGATGGCTACACCTTC.

This rearrangement joins TRBV28 to TRBJ1-4; D gene ambiguous. The V end was cut by 5 bases, the J end by 0 bases, with 10 bases between. Germline V gives CDR1 MDHEN, CDR2 SYDVKM. CDR3 length equals 15 residues. CDR3 in amino acids: CASSGEKATNEKLFF. CDR3 coding DNA: TGTGCCAGCAGTGGGGAAAAAGCAACTAATGAAAAACTGTTTTTT.